This TCR beta chain was captured by sequencing in a study of cytomegalovirus exposure and HLA in healthy donors. The PCR made use of 60 Vbeta and 13 Jbeta primers. The table came from immunoSEQ multiplex PCR; TCRdb's copy has only in-frame clones and leaves some out. Of about 160,000 clones in the sample, roughly 80% were seen once. Germline loops: CDR1 MDHEN, CDR2 SYDVKM. CDR3 size: 13 residues. V was cut by 2 bases and J by 5 bases, with 6 bases left in between. The gene calls are TRBV28 and TRBJ2-2; D not resolved. Sequencing used PBMCs. The sequence was collected from a girl between 2 and 10 years old in good health and CMV-seropositive. The CDR3 DNA sequence: TGTGCCAGCAGTTTACGGGTTACCGGGGAGCTGTTTTTT. This codes for CASSLRVTGELFF.